This T cell receptor (beta chain) comes out of a study of T-cell reconstitution after alpha-beta-depleted transplantation in children (dated by TCRdb to 2016 to 2018). General notes on the study: T-cell immune reconstitution after TCRalphabeta/CD19-depleted allogeneic hematopoietic cell transplantation in children was quantitatively tracked in the study by means of TCR repertoire profiling. Overall study outcomes, separate from this receptor: Hyperexpanded clone frequencies declined over subsequent months; after one year, T-cell counts and TCRbeta diversity were mostly attributed to newly produced T cells. Apparently early alphabetaT-cell count recovery about two months after transplant reportedly relied on only several hundred rapidly expanded clones derived from non-depleted graft cells. In some patients, high TCRbeta diversity at day 60 was attributed to recipient T cells and intrathymic progenitors that had survived conditioning.

To prepare the library, PCR was applied. The listed sequencing device is Illumina HiSeq 2500. To normalize quantification of the TCRbeta repertoire, the TCR libraries were built with molecular barcoding that relied on unique molecular identifiers. Using fastp trimming at Q25 and MiXCR clonotype assembly, TCRdb reanalyzed the public sequencing data and kept in-frame beta chains. Every CDR3 protein is listed once, alongside the most common genes and DNA of its rows. Counted in this sample were 300,000 to 400,000 distinct CDR3 sequences; 15% to 20% of them appeared once. Jointly, the top ten make up around 41% of the sample. The intended sense of this specimen's treatment or condition label: allogeneic hematopoietic cell transplantation with graft depleted of TCRalphabeta T cells and CD19 B cells. The children who served as transplant recipients had been given grafts of TCRalphabeta/CD19-depleted allogeneic hematopoietic cells.

This clonotype turned up a few times. Its antigen is unknown. Base qualities are missing; no much larger clone stands one base away. CDR1 and CDR2, looked up from the germline V gene (reference sequence), are DFQATT and SNEGSKA. V is trimmed back by 5 bases and J by 4 bases, and the junction contains 6 bases that no gene match accounts for. Taken from cysteine to phenylalanine, the CDR3 has 14 residues. The entry retains the CDR3 DNA only, 42 bases that are in frame from base 1. The sequence derives from a male patient between 2 and 10 years old who had a stem cell transplant for acute lymphoblastic leukemia, so the T cells may come from the graft donor. This chain is built from TRBV20-1 and TRBJ1-3; 9 central nucleotides agree with TRBD1. This material consisted of PBMCs, mostly from graft donor cells, taken 360 days after TCRalphabeta/CD19-depleted stem cell transplant. The CDR3 protein: CSAPSGQGGNTIYF. At the DNA level, the sequence is TGCAGTGCTCCCTCGGGACAGGGAGGAAACACCATATATTTT.